The present T cell receptor beta chain was sequenced within a study of cytomegalovirus exposure and HLA in healthy donors. Findings and caveats of the study: A link between a missense DCLRE1C variant and TCR beta V- and J-gene trimming emerged from a later analysis.

The PCR ran on 60 Vbeta and 13 Jbeta primers. Only in-frame clones appear in the TCRdb table, and some are missing; sequencing was by immunoSEQ multiplex PCR. The top ten hold roughly 2.1% of the sample, which has around 280,000 clones, roughly 90% seen once. This CDR3 has 15 amino acids. Germline V gene lookup returns CDR1 SGHAT and CDR2 FQNNGV. V dropped 6 bases and J dropped 1 base, with 16 bases sitting between them. Comment on this clone: Its antigen is unknown.

The chain recombines TRBV11-2 with TRBJ2-7, with D tentatively TRBD1 (6 bases). The receptor comes from a woman between 18 and 30 years old in good health and CMV-seronegative. Sequences were obtained from PBMCs. The CDR3 spells CASRVRGSLSYEQYF. DNA for the CDR3: TGTGCCAGCAGAGTAAGGGGGTCACTATCCTACGAGCAGTACTTC. Full variable domain (rest looked up from reference TRBV11-2 and TRBJ2-7): EAGVAQSPRYKIIEKRQSVAFWCNPISGHATLYWYQQILGQGPKLLIQFQNNGVVDDSQLPKDRFSAERLKGVDSTLKIQPAKLEDSAVYLCASRVRGSLSYEQYFGPGTRLTVT.